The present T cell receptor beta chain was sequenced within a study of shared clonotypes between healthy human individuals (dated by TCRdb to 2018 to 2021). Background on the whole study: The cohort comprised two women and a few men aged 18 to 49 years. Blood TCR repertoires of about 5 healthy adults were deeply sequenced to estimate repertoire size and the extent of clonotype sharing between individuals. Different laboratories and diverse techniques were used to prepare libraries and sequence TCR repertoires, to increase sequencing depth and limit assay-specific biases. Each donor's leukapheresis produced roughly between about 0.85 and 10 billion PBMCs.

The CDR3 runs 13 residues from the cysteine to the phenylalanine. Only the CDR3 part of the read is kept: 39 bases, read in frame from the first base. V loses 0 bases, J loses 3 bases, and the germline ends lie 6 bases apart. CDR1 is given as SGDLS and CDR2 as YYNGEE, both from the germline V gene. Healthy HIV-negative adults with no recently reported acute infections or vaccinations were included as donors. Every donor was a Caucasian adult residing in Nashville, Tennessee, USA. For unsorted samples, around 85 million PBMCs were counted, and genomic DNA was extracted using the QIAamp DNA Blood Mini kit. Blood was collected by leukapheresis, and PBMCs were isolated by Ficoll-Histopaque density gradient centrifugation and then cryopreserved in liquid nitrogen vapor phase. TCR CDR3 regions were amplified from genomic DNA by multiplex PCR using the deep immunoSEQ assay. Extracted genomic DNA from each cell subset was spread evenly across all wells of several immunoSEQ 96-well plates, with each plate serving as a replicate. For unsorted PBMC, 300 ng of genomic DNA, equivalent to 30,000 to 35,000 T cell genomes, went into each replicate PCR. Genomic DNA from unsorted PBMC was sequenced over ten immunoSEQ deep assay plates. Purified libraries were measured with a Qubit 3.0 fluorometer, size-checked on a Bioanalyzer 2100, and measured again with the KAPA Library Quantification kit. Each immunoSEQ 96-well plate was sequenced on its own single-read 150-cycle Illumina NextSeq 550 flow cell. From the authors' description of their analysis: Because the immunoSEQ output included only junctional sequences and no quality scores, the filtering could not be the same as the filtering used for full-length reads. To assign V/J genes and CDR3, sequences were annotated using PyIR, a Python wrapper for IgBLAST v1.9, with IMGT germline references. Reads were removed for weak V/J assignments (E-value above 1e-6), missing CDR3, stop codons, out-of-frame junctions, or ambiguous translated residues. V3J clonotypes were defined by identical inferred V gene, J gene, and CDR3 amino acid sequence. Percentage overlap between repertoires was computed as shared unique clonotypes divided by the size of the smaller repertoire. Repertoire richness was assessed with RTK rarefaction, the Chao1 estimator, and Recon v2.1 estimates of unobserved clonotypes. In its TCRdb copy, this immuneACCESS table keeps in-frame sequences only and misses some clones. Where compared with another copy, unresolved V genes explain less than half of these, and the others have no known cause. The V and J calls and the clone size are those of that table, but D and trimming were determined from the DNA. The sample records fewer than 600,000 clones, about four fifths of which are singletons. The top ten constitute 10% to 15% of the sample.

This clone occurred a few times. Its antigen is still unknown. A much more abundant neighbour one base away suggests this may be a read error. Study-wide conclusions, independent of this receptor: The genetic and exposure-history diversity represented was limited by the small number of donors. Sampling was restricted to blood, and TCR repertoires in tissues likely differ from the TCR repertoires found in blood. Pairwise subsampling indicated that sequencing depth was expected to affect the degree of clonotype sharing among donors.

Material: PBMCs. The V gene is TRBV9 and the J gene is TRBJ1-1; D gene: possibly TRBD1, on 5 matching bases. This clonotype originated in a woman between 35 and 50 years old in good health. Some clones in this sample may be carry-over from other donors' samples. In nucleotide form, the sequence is TGTGCCAGCAGCGTAGGGGGGTACACTGAAGCTTTCTTT. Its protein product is CASSVGGYTEAFF.